The 32 T cell receptor beta chains below all came from one sample that was sequenced in a study of cytomegalovirus exposure and HLA in healthy donors. The PCR used 60 Vbeta and 13 Jbeta primers. Assay: immunoSEQ multiplex PCR; the TCRdb copy retains only in-frame clones and omits some. The sample lists around 110,000 clones; 79% were seen once. Sequenced: PBMCs. The receptor source for this set is a man aged 25 to 40 in good health and CMV-seropositive.

The rearrangement joins TRBV12-5 to TRBJ1-1; 7 bases agree with TRBD1. Germline CDR1 reads LGHNT; CDR2 reads FRNRAP. Trimming took 1 base from V and 5 from J; bases not matched to a gene: 1. The CDR3 loop spans 13 amino acids. The CDR3 is CASGLEQGTEAFF. The CDR3 DNA sequence: TGTGCTAGTGGTTTGGAACAGGGGACTGAAGCTTTCTTT.

Note on this clone: A read error may account for a junction end that differs from germline. Other DNA sequences from this sample encode an identical CDR3 as well. CDR3 nucleotide sequence: TGTGCCAGCAGCGTGACAGCGGGAGAGTGGGAGACTCAGTACTTC. Protein sequence: CASSVTAGEWETQYF. The J gene is TRBJ2-5, the V gene TRBV9; 8 positions agree with TRBD2. From germline, CDR1 is SGDLS and CDR2 YYNGEE. The CDR3 covers 15 residues.

The chain joins TRBV19 to TRBJ2-1; perhaps TRBD2 as D (6 bases). This CDR3 contains 14 residues. Trimming left V 3 bases short and J 6 bases short, with 12 bases between. Germline assignment: CDR1 LNHDA and CDR2 SQIVND (reference sequence). CDR3 sequence: CASSIWGVGNEQFF. The CDR3 DNA reads TGTGCCAGTAGTATTTGGGGGGTAGGCAATGAGCAGTTCTTC.

This sequence joins TRBV9 and TRBJ1-3; tentatively, D is TRBD1 (6 bases). Germline lookup yields CDR1 SGDLS and CDR2 YYNGEE. The V end was cut by 4 bases, the J end by 2 bases, with 19 bases between. The CDR3 has 17 amino acids. CDR3 loop: CASSRGGGSVTGNTIYF. In nucleotides, the CDR3 is TGTGCCAGCAGCCGAGGGGGGGGATCAGTAACTGGAAACACCATATATTTT.

About this clone itself: Relative to the germline gene, one junction end is altered; a read error may explain this. The V gene is TRBV4-2, the J gene TRBJ2-1, with 12 bases fitting TRBD2. Germline CDR1 and CDR2: LGHNA and YNFKEQ. This CDR3 spans 20 amino acids. CDR3 DNA sequence: TGTGCCAGCAGCCAAGTCTTTGGACTAGCGGGGTCAAACTCCTACAATGAGCAGCTCTTC. The encoded protein is CASSQVFGLAGSNSYNEQLF.

This chain joins TRBV6-1 and TRBJ1-3, with 7 bases identical to TRBD1. Trimming took 4 bases from V and 0 from J; bases not matched to a gene: 9. There are 17 residues in the CDR3. Germline V gene lookup returns CDR1 MNHNS and CDR2 SASEGT. The CDR3 coding sequence is TGTGCCAGCAGTGTTCGAGGGGGACAGAGCTCTGGAAACACCATATATTTT. Translated, it gives CASSVRGGQSSGNTIYF.

The J gene is TRBJ2-2, the V gene TRBV5-1; TRBD2 matches at 8 bases. Germline CDR1 and CDR2: SGHRS and YFSETQ. Unmatched junction bases numbered 4, after V lost 0 bases and J lost 0 bases. CDR3 length equals 17 residues. CDR3 sequence (DNA): TGCGCCAGCAGCTTGGCCCGGGGGGGCTCGAACACCGGGGAGCTGTTTTTT. Its protein is CASSLARGGSNTGELFF. Complete variable domain (other parts from reference TRBV5-1 and TRBJ2-2): KAGVTQTPRYLIKTRGQQVTLSCSPISGHRSVSWYQQTPGQGLQFLFEYFSETQRNKGNFPGRFSGRQFSNSRSEMNVSTLELGDSALYLCASSLARGGSNTGELFFGEGSRLTVL.

This clone was observed a single time. This CDR3 is CASSSAGTGDETQYF. DNA for the CDR3: TGTGCCAGCAGCTCCGCCGGGACAGGAGACGAGACCCAGTACTTC. The gene calls are TRBV7-9 and TRBJ2-5, with TRBD1 matching 8 bases. In germline, CDR1 is SEHNR, CDR2 FQNEAQ (reference sequence). With V trimmed by 4 bases and J by 5 bases, 9 bases remained unmatched. The CDR3 is 15 residues long.

The chain recombines TRBV2 with TRBJ1-6; no clear D. The CDR3 extends over 15 amino acids. V lost 6 bases to trimming and J lost 0 bases, with 9 bases between them. CDR1 is SNHLY, CDR2 FYNNEI, per germline. CDR3 DNA: TGTGCCAGCAGGGTGCTATCCTCCTATAATTCACCCCTCCACTTT. Its translation: CASRVLSSYNSPLHF.

The V call is TRBV27, the J call TRBJ2-7, with D possibly being TRBD2 (5 bases). Germline CDR1 MNHEY, CDR2 SMNVEV (reference sequence). V dropped 3 bases and J dropped 6 bases, with 21 bases sitting between them. This CDR3 spans 16 amino acids. The chain's CDR3 is CASSFSTSFMLGEQYF. In nucleotides, the CDR3 is TGTGCCAGCAGTTTTTCCACTAGTTTCATGCTAGGCGAGCAGTACTTC.

The chain carries TRBV6-5 and TRBJ2-7; 7 positions match TRBD1. The CDR3 is 14 residues long. The J segment lost 8 bases and the V segment lost 6 bases, leaving 13 bases of the junction unmatched. Germline V gives CDR1 MNHEY, CDR2 SVGAGI. The CDR3 DNA reads TGTGCCAGCAGGAAACGACGGGGACAGTACAAGCAGTACTTC. This translates into CASRKRRGQYKQYF.

This clone was counted a few times. The J gene is TRBJ2-3, the V gene TRBV28; 11 bases line up with TRBD2. There are 15 residues in the CDR3. Germline V CDR1 and CDR2: MDHEN, SYDVKM. Trimming removed 5 bases from V and 6 bases from J; junction bases left unmatched: 7. The CDR3 region has the DNA TGTGCCAGCAGTATCCCGCCTAGCGGGGGGGATACGCAGTATTTT. Its translation: CASSIPPSGGDTQYF.

With regard to this clone: The junction differs from germline at one of its ends, possibly a read error. The genes are TRBV11-2 and TRBJ2-6; D might be TRBD1 (5 bases). Germline V gene lookup returns CDR1 SGHAT and CDR2 FQNNGV. The CDR3 has 15 residues. CDR3 DNA: TGTGCCAGCAGCTTAGTGAACCAGGGTGGCAACGGCCTGACTTTC. Translation: CASSLVNQGGNGLTF.

V and J are TRBV19 and TRBJ1-6; D is possibly TRBD1 (5 bases). In germline, CDR1 is LNHDA, CDR2 SQIVND (reference sequence). The CDR3 loop spans 18 amino acids. V was shortened by 6 bases and J by 10 bases, with 28 bases between the two germline ends. The CDR3 sequence is CASSREARAISPGSPLHF. CDR3 nucleotides: TGTGCCAGTAGCCGAGAAGCCAGGGCGATCTCCCCCGGGTCACCCCTCCACTTT.

The chain uses TRBV29-1 and TRBJ1-2, with 7 bases matching TRBD1. The trim removed 7 bases at V and 5 bases at J, leaving 10 bases unmatched. Germline CDR1 SQVTM, CDR2 ANQGSEA. The length of the CDR3 is 13 residues. The CDR3 spells CSARTGESYGYTF. The CDR3, as DNA: TGCAGCGCGCGGACAGGAGAAAGTTATGGCTACACCTTC.

This chain joins TRBV7-6 and TRBJ2-3, with 8 positions matching TRBD2. The CDR3 is 17 residues long. Trimming took 1 base from V and 3 from J; bases not matched to a gene: 9. The V gene's germline CDR1 is SGHVS and CDR2 FNYEAQ. The CDR3, as DNA: TGTGCCAGCAGCTTAGAGGTAGCGCGGGGGGCGACAGATACGCAGTATTTT. It translates to CASSLEVARGATDTQYF.

V is TRBV6-6 and J is TRBJ2-7; 9 nucleotides line up with TRBD2. V shed 7 bases and J 4 bases; nucleotides not matched to a gene: 14. The CDR3 is 16 amino acids. The germline gives CDR1 MNHNY, CDR2 SVGAGI (reference sequence). The CDR3 DNA is TGTGCCAGCATCGTCCCCTCTGCGGGAGGGGTTTACGAGCAGTACTTC. Amino acids: CASIVPSAGGVYEQYF.

The rearrangement joins TRBV5-6 to TRBJ1-2, with 7 bases identical to TRBD1. CDR1 is SGHDT, CDR2 YYEEEE, per germline. V trimming: 5 bases; J trimming: 6 bases; junction bases outside the gene matches: 7. The CDR3 length is 13 residues. The DNA of the CDR3 is TGTGCCAGCAGAGATGACAGGGCAAATGGCTACACCTTC. Its translation is CASRDDRANGYTF.

The CDR3 DNA reads as TGTGCCTGGAGACACCCCGCGGGGGCGCGGGTGGCCTACGAGCAGTACTTC. Its translation is CAWRHPAGARVAYEQYF. J is TRBJ2-7 and V is TRBV30; possible D gene TRBD2, 7 bases. The CDR3 covers 17 residues. Germline values: CDR1 GTSNPN, CDR2 SVGIG (reference sequence). Trimming took off 3 bases at V and 2 bases at J, with 23 bases between the two ends.

The chain is built from TRBV5-6 and TRBJ2-1; D perhaps matches TRBD2 (6 bases). The CDR3 runs to 14 residues. Germline CDR1 is SGHDT and CDR2 is YYEEEE. Trimming shortened V by 6 bases and J by 4 bases, and 14 bases separated the two germline ends. The CDR3 reads CASIRWRGYNEQFF. The CDR3 DNA is TGTGCCAGCATCCGATGGCGGGGTTACAATGAGCAGTTCTTC.

CDR3 loop: CASSSGGARNEQFF. CDR3 sequence (DNA): TGTGCCAGCAGTTCCGGGGGGGCGAGGAATGAGCAGTTCTTC. V and J are TRBV11-3 and TRBJ2-1, with 8 bases lining up with TRBD2. The germline gives CDR1 SGHNT, CDR2 YENEEA. The junction had 8 bases not matched to a gene; V was cut back by 6 bases and J by 7 bases. This CDR3 comprises 14 residues.

The CDR3, as DNA: TGTGCCTGGAGCTCCGGACAGGGCCTGGGAGTCCAGTACTTC. As protein: CAWSSGQGLGVQYF. The chain joins TRBV30 to TRBJ2-5, with 8 bases matching TRBD1. This CDR3 spans 14 amino acids. CDR1 is GTSNPN and CDR2 is SVGIG in the germline V gene (reference sequence). The trim removed 3 bases at V and 10 bases at J, leaving 13 bases unmatched.

This clone was picked up one time. The J gene is TRBJ2-1, the V gene TRBV10-3, with D perhaps TRBD1 (6 bases). CDR1 is ENHRY, CDR2 SYGVKD, per germline. V was shortened by 6 bases and J by 9 bases, with 21 bases between the two germline ends. This CDR3 is built from 15 residues. CDR3 nucleotides: TGTGCCATCAGAACCAGACAGGTGGACCCAACTGAGCAGTTCTTC. Amino acids: CAIRTRQVDPTEQFF.

The genes are TRBV5-4 and TRBJ2-3; a possible D gene is TRBD2 (5 bases). The length of the CDR3 is 12 residues. Trimming pared 0 bases from V and 10 bases from J, leaving 9 bases between. From germline, CDR1 is SGHNT and CDR2 YYREEE (reference sequence). Here the CDR3 reads CASSLGTRAQYF. CDR3 DNA: TGTGCCAGCAGCTTGGGGACTCGAGCGCAGTATTTT.

The rearrangement uses TRBV27 and TRBJ2-1; 8 nucleotides line up with TRBD2. Germline V CDR1 and CDR2: MNHEY, SMNVEV (reference sequence). V dropped 3 bases and J dropped 4; count of bases not matched to a gene: 5. There are 15 residues in the CDR3. This chain's CDR3 is CASSFGLAGYNEQFF. In nucleotides, the CDR3 is TGTGCCAGCAGTTTCGGGCTAGCGGGTTACAATGAGCAGTTCTTC.

The chain employs TRBV28 and TRBJ2-5; 7 bases agree with TRBD2. The CDR3 extends over 13 amino acids. CDR1 is MDHEN and CDR2 is SYDVKM in the germline V gene. Trimming at V came to 3 bases and at J to 2 bases, leaving 0 bases not matched to a gene. This chain's CDR3 is CASSFGGQETQYF. The CDR3 DNA reads TGTGCCAGCAGTTTCGGGGGGCAAGAGACCCAGTACTTC.

The chain is built from TRBV29-1 and TRBJ1-2, with D perhaps matching TRBD1 (5 bases). The V end was cut by 0 bases, the J end by 4 bases, with 18 bases between. This CDR3 contains 16 residues. CDR1 is SQVTM, CDR2 ANQGSEA, per germline. CDR3 coding DNA: TGCAGCGTTGAAGATCTTCAGGCAAAAGGGGTCTATGGCTACACCTTC. Protein sequence: CSVEDLQAKGVYGYTF.

V gene TRBV4-3 combines with J gene TRBJ2-5; 8 bases are shared with TRBD1. CDR3 size: 17 residues. The V segment lost 4 bases and the J segment 7 bases; nucleotides outside the gene matches: 17. Germline CDR1 is LGHNA and CDR2 is YSLEER. The DNA for the CDR3 is TGCGCCAGCAGCCGCCTAACAGGGGGGCATTCGATAGCGACCCAGTACTTC. Translating it yields CASSRLTGGHSIATQYF.

This clone came up once. The V gene is TRBV19, the J gene TRBJ1-4; D is perhaps TRBD1 (5 bases). This CDR3 region has 15 residues. The germline V and J ends were trimmed by 5 bases and 0 bases, with 10 bases remaining between them. The V gene's germline CDR1 is LNHDA and CDR2 SQIVND (reference sequence). This CDR3 reads CASSEQATTNEKLFF. In DNA, the CDR3 is TGTGCCAGTAGTGAACAGGCGACAACTAATGAAAAACTGTTTTTT.

The chain carries TRBV7-9 and TRBJ2-5; D possibly corresponds to TRBD2 (6 bases). V lost 1 base and J lost 1, with 10 bases in between. The germline gives CDR1 SEHNR, CDR2 FQNEAQ (reference sequence). The CDR3 totals 15 residues. CDR3 nucleotide sequence: TGTGCCAGCAGCTTAGTTGGCGGGATCCAAGAGACCCAGTACTTC. Protein: CASSLVGGIQETQYF.

This clone has just one count. The chain links TRBV11-2 to TRBJ2-7; D is unresolved. The germline gives CDR1 SGHAT, CDR2 FQNNGV. Deletions cut 1 base from V and 8 bases from J, with 6 bases between. The CDR3 has 11 amino acids. The CDR3 DNA reads TGTGCCAGCAGCTTAGGAGGCCAGCAGTACTTC. This sequence encodes CASSLGGQQYF.

In nucleotides, the CDR3 is TGTGCCAGCAGCCTGGAGCACAGGGGCCCTGGAAACACCATATATTTT. This codes for CASSLEHRGPGNTIYF. The rearrangement uses TRBV4-2 and TRBJ1-3; 7 bases agree with TRBD1. This CDR3 has 16 amino acids. Per germline, CDR1 LGHNA and CDR2 YNFKEQ. V was clipped by 4 bases and J by 2 bases; unmatched bases: 8.